These 5 T cell receptor beta chains share one sample of origin, sequenced in a study of vaccination and CD4 T cells after COVID-19. Cultured CD4+ T cell DNA underwent sequencing with the Oncomine TCR Beta short-read assay. Using its own MiXCR run on the PCR reads, TCRdb lists one record per CDR3 protein. The sample includes approximately 20,000 distinct CDR3 sequences, approximately 52% of them seen just once. Regarding treatment: roughly ten-day PBMC culture with coronavirus spike peptide pools or control peptides (ViraFEST assay). Their antigen targets remain unknown. Sequencing used CD4+ T cells from blood, cultured in vitro. These receptors were collected from a human donor who had recovered from COVID-19.

The chain uses TRBV7-2 and TRBJ1-1; possibly TRBD1 for D (5 bases). The germline V gene encodes CDR1 SGHTA and CDR2 FQGNSA. The germline V and J ends were trimmed by 1 base and 11 bases, with 11 bases remaining between them. CDR3 length: 12 residues. The CDR3 coding sequence is TGTGCCAGCAGCTTAGAAACAGGTTCTGCTTTCTTT. Translated: CASSLETGSAFF.

The chain couples TRBV28 to TRBJ2-2; 10 bases agree with TRBD1. CDR3 length: 16 residues. Germline values: CDR1 MDHEN, CDR2 SYDVKM. After removal of 5 bases from V and 6 bases from J, the junction contained 9 bases not matched to a gene. The CDR3 sequence: CASSPRTGGRSGELFF. The CDR3 nucleotides are TGTGCCAGCAGTCCCAGGACAGGGGGGAGATCCGGGGAGCTGTTTTTT.

This chain connects TRBV2 to TRBJ1-1; 7 bases line up with TRBD1. This CDR3 has 14 residues. From germline, CDR1 is SNHLY and CDR2 FYNNEI. The V and J ends lost 2 bases and 6 bases, in that order; junction bases with no gene match: 6. CDR3 sequence: CASSERQGRPEAFF. CDR3 nucleotides: TGTGCCAGCAGTGAACGACAGGGTCGCCCTGAAGCTTTCTTT.

The table lists this clonotype with a few counts. The DNA for the CDR3 is TGTGCCACCAGCAGATCGGGACAGGCCACTGAAGCTTTCTTT. Amino acids: CATSRSGQATEAFF. The chain uses TRBV15 and TRBJ1-1; TRBD1 agrees at 8 bases. Germline CDR1 is LNHNV and CDR2 is YYDKDF (reference sequence). The J segment lost 4 bases and the V segment lost 2 bases, leaving 3 bases of the junction unmatched. This CDR3 is 14 amino acids long.

The chain joins TRBV21-1 to TRBJ1-5; the table's D call, TRBD1, was not checked against the DNA. TRBV21-1 is recorded as a pseudogene. CDR3 length equals 20 residues. The CDR3 loop is CASGHPGQGFSGHSNQPQHF. CDR3 nucleotides: TGTGCCAGCGGGCACCCCGGACAGGGTTTCAGTGGCCATAGCAATCAGCCCCAGCATTTT.